This T cell receptor beta chain is from a study of response to subunit inactivated influenza vaccine. The CDR3 is 12 amino acids. Germline assignment: CDR1 ENHRY and CDR2 SYGVKD. V was pared by 10 bases and J by 2 bases, with 2 bases of the junction left unmatched. Each CDR3 protein gets one entry after TCRdb re-called the RT-PCR reads with MiXCR. Here the sample spans about 570,000 distinct CDR3 sequences, about 11% being singletons. The same data also went into a second study, on T cells expressing NK-cell markers. In that study: Template switching by 5'RACE with UMIs generated the TCR beta cDNA. It was sorted CD3+CD56-NKG2C+, CD3+CD56+NKG2C- and CD3+CD56+NKG2C+ T cells that provided the TCR beta repertoires. Seven donors tested HCMV-seropositive and one tested seronegative among the eight sequenced. Top CD8+ clonotypes included the dominant CD3+CD56+NKG2C+ clonotypes in roughly six donors.

This clonotype originated in a middle-aged man who received an inactivated influenza vaccine. Sequenced material: PBMCs from blood, taken on the day of vaccination. This chain uses TRBV10-3 with TRBJ2-7, with 10 bases matching TRBD2. CDR3 in amino acids: CATSGGAYEQYF. The CDR3 DNA reads as TGTGCCACCAGCGGGGGGGCCTACGAGCAGTACTTC.